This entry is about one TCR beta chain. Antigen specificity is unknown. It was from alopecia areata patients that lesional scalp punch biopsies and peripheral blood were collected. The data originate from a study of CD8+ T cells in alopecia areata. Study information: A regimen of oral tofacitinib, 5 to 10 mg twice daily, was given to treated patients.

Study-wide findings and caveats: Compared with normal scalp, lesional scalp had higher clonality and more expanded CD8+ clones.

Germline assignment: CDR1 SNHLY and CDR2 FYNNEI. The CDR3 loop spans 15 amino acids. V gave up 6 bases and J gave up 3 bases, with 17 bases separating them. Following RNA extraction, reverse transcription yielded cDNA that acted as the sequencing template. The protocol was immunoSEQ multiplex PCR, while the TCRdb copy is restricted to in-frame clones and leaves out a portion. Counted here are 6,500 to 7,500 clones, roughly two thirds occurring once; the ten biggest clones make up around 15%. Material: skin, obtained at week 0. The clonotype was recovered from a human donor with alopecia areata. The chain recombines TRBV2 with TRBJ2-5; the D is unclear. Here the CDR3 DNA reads TGTGCCAGCAGCCAACGGGCTTCCATTGAAGAGACCCAGTACTTC. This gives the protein CASSQRASIEETQYF.